The entry that follows covers one TCR beta chain sequence. This clone came up a few times. The specificity of this receptor is unknown. No much larger clonotype is one base removed from it; base qualities were not supplied. This CDR3 is also generated by other DNA sequences in the sample. The sample is drawn from a study of shared clonotypes between healthy human individuals (dated by TCRdb to the early 2020s). Regarding the complete study: The cohort comprised two women and a few men aged 18 to 49 years. For each donor, three plates each were used for CD4 naive and CD4 memory, two plates were used for CD8 naive, and one plate was used for CD8 memory. The study deeply sequenced blood TCR repertoires of several healthy adults to estimate repertoire size and the extent of clonotype sharing between individuals. To increase sequencing depth and limit assay-specific biases, different laboratories used diverse techniques to prepare libraries and sequence TCR repertoires. Each donor's leukapheresis produced roughly between roughly 0.94 and 9.5 billion PBMCs.

Study-level results and caveats: Incomplete sequencing was indicated by rarefaction of sorted-subset datasets, despite the large sequencing depth. Pairwise subsampling led to the expectation that sequencing depth would affect the degree of clonotype sharing among donors. Compared with non-shared clonotypes, clonotypes shared by all four sorted-subset donors had higher generation probabilities. When a few donors were compared, the shared fraction of clonotypes was around 5.1% for naive CD4, roughly 3.3% for naive CD8, more than 2% for memory CD4, and less than 0.45% for memory CD8. The genetic and exposure-history diversity represented was limited by the small number of donors. Larger estimated clonotype richness was generally found for naive subsets than for memory subsets. Sampling was restricted to blood, and TCR repertoires in tissue are likely to differ from TCR repertoires in blood.

Using the deep immunoSEQ assay, multiplex PCR amplified TCR CDR3 regions from genomic DNA. Extracted genomic DNA from each cell subset was spread evenly across all wells of several immunoSEQ 96-well plates, with each plate serving as a replicate. For sorted subsets, each replicate PCR was loaded with around 200 ng genomic DNA, equivalent to 30,000 or so T cell genomes. Purified libraries were quantified with a Qubit 3.0 fluorometer, sized on a Bioanalyzer 2100, and re-quantified with the KAPA Library Quantification kit. Every immunoSEQ 96-well plate was sequenced on a separate single-read 150-cycle Illumina NextSeq 550 flow cell. Per the source publication's procedure: The immunoSEQ output contained only junctional sequences without quality scores, so filtering could not match that applied to full-length reads. To assign V/J genes and CDR3, sequences were annotated using PyIR, a Python wrapper for IgBLAST v1.9, with IMGT germline references. Reads were filtered out if the reads had weak V/J assignments (E-value above 1e-6), no CDR3, stop codons, out-of-frame junctions, or ambiguous translated residues. V3J clonotypes were defined by identical inferred V gene, J gene, and CDR3 amino acid sequence. The percentage overlap between two repertoires was calculated by dividing the number of shared unique clonotypes by the size of the smaller repertoire. Richness of each repertoire was evaluated using RTK rarefaction, the Chao1 estimator, and Recon v2.1 estimates of unobserved clonotypes. Generation probabilities were computed with OLGA for all TCRbeta clonotypes obtained by the gDNA method from a handful of donors. TCRdb took this table from immuneACCESS and kept in-frame rearrangements with V and J called. Such tables lack part of the clones; where checked against another copy, unresolved V genes explain under half of the gap, and the rest is unexplained. The D gene and trimming were derived from the DNA, and the V and J assignments and clone size from that table. This sample lists around 2,000,000 clones; about 95% were detected once. The ten largest account for roughly 1.1% of the sample.

The CDR3 sequence holds 15 residues, the cysteine and phenylalanine included. Just the 45-base CDR3 DNA is kept, in frame starting at base 1. Taken from the germline V gene, the CDR1 and CDR2 loops are MNHEY and SVGAGI. V was cut back by 0 bases and J by 0 bases, leaving a gap of 6 bases between them. CD8 naive samples consisted of CD45RO-negative cells that were positively selected for CCR7, yielding a CD45RA+CCR7+ population without TemRA cells. Healthy HIV-negative adults with no recently reported acute infections or vaccinations were included as donors. All donors were Caucasian adults living in Nashville, Tennessee, USA. Blood was obtained by leukapheresis, after which PBMCs were separated by Ficoll-Histopaque density gradient centrifugation and cryopreserved in liquid nitrogen vapor phase. Analytical flow cytometry was used to check the purity and quantity of every magnetically sorted T cell population. Genomic DNA was isolated from every sorted fraction and measured by UV absorbance on a Nanodrop 2000c.

What was sequenced was naive CD8+ T cells sorted from blood. Interpreted using the paper, the cell subset or site label stands for: CD45RA+CCR7+. In this chain, TRBV6-5 is recombined with TRBJ2-1, with an unclear D gene assignment. The receptor was derived from a man younger than 35 in good health. The CDR3 corresponds to CASSYSASSYNEQFF. In nucleotide form, the sequence is TGTGCCAGCAGTTACTCCGCAAGCTCCTACAATGAGCAGTTCTTC.